A selection of T cell receptor beta chains follows, all from one sample in a study of blood T cell repertoires in COVID-19. Profiled with immunoSEQ multiplex PCR; TCRdb holds only in-frame clones, not every one. Among 100,000 to 150,000 clones listed, about 88% were seen once. The source material was PBMCs or T cells enriched from blood (not recorded which). The receptors stem from a man aged 40-49 years with acute COVID-19. CDR3s leave out the opening cysteine and the closing phenylalanine or tryptophan.

CDR3 length	V gene	J gene	CDR3 protein
14	TRBV7-3	TRBJ2-1	ASSLNGQGPYNEQF
10	TRBV19	TRBJ1-1	ASRTVNTEAF
11	TRBV29-1	TRBJ1-3	SVAGGDGNTIY
11	TRBV7-9	TRBJ1-1	ASSLLVSTEAF
11	TRBV19	TRBJ1-2	ASRDTSNYGYT
13	TRBV27	TRBJ2-3	ASSFSGGAADTQY
10	TRBV28	TRBJ1-2	ASSLGARGYT
11	TRBV7-3	TRBJ1-5	ASSASDRNPQH
15	TRBV4-1	TRBJ2-3	ASSPLLAREAADTQY
10	TRBV23-1	TRBJ1-2	ASKPAPGGYT
13	TRBV10-3	TRBJ1-5	AISESEGIHQPQH
14	TRBV7-2	TRBJ1-1	ASSSTGGGLGTEAF
13	TRBV19	TRBJ2-3	ASSIPGGETDTQY
13	TRBV18	TRBJ2-1	ASSSGTGDYNEQF
11	TRBV7-2	TRBJ2-1	ASRLGGGNEQF
12	TRBV5-1	TRBJ2-5	ASSEGQREETQY
11	TRBV28	TRBJ1-2	ASSLHRGRGYT
11	TRBV12-3/TRBV12-4	TRBJ1-2	ASSKSLDIGYT
14	TRBV9	TRBJ2-1	ASSFSGLAGGNEQF
11	TRBV30	TRBJ1-6	AWSLTGDSPLH
14	TRBV27	TRBJ1-2	ASSLSFTGGGNGYT
13	TRBV6-5	TRBJ2-1	ASSSLTGAGRKQF
11	TRBV2	TRBJ2-7	ASRLAVTYEQY
10	TRBV29-1	TRBJ1-1	SGQGRVTEAF
12	TRBV18	TRBJ1-1	ASSPAGIDTEAF
13	TRBV2	TRBJ2-7	ASSLSGTGHYEQY
11	TRBV12-3/TRBV12-4	TRBJ1-1	ASSPQGDTEAF
12	TRBV27	TRBJ2-1	ASSRTSGYNEQF
11	TRBV14	TRBJ1-1	ASSPSGGPEAF
16	TRBV7-2	TRBJ2-2	ASSLGLRDRGSSGELF
12	TRBV5-1	TRBJ2-2	ASSLDTFTGELF
13	TRBV19	TRBJ1-5	ASKARGFVNQPQH
13	TRBV19	TRBJ2-7	ASTLGEESSYEQY
12	TRBV6-5	TRBJ2-7	ASTLDRASYEQY
12	TRBV2	TRBJ1-2	ASSEERQNYGYT
12	TRBV11-3	TRBJ2-3	ASSLGLGTDTQY
11	TRBV12-3/TRBV12-4	TRBJ2-5	ASRRSGGETQY
19	TRBV27	TRBJ1-5	ASSLRAPGDRRGGGNQPQH
12	TRBV5-1	TRBJ2-7	ASSSGQSSYEQY
11	TRBV7-3	TRBJ1-2	ASSLYTGDGYT
15	TRBV7-6	TRBJ2-2	ASSLTPGQESTGELF
13	TRBV24-1	TRBJ2-7	ATSDSWGTGYEQY
14	TRBV11-2	TRBJ1-2	ASSGRTGGRDYGYT
12	TRBV10-2	TRBJ1-5	ASSESGGGQPQH
16	TRBV19	TRBJ1-5	ASSIRGRGPDSNQPQH
11	TRBV10-1	TRBJ1-1	ASSENGGRTAF
14	TRBV14	TRBJ2-7	ASSRWPKATEYEQY
9	TRBV12-3/TRBV12-4	TRBJ2-7	ASRGLYEQY
10	TRBV28	TRBJ2-2	ASSLMGRELF
14	TRBV5-6	TRBJ1-5	ASSLEQVFSNQPQH
16	TRBV21-1	TRBJ2-7	ASSKYNLAGAQRNEQY
12	TRBV6-5	TRBJ2-7	ASSYFGRGDEQY